This T cell receptor (beta chain) comes out of a study of shared clonotypes between healthy human individuals (dated by TCRdb to the early 2020s). Regarding the research as a whole: A couple of women and a few men aged 18 to 49 years were included in the cohort. The study deeply sequenced blood TCR repertoires of roughly five healthy adults to estimate repertoire size and the extent of clonotype sharing between individuals. Between about 0.94 and 10 billion PBMCs per donor were obtained by leukapheresis. Different laboratories and diverse techniques were used to prepare libraries and sequence TCR repertoires, to increase sequencing depth and limit assay-specific biases. Per donor, three plates each were used for CD4 naive and CD4 memory, two for CD8 naive, and one for CD8 memory. Points the paper makes about the study in general: Naive subsets generally had larger estimated clonotype richness than memory subsets did. Sampling was restricted to blood, and TCR repertoires in tissue are likely to differ from TCR repertoires in blood. Compared with non-shared clonotypes, the clonotypes found in all four sorted-subset donors had higher generation probabilities. When several donors were compared, the shared fraction of clonotypes was around 5% for naive CD4, roughly 3.4% for naive CD8, 2% to 2.5% for memory CD4, and 0.4% for memory CD8. Pairwise subsampling led to the expectation that sequencing depth would affect the degree of clonotype sharing among donors. Because the study included only a small number of donors, the genetic and exposure-history diversity represented was limited. Even with the large sequencing depth, rarefaction of the sorted-subset datasets indicated that sequencing was incomplete.

Donors were healthy HIV-negative adults with no recently reported acute infections or vaccinations. Every donor was a Caucasian adult living in Nashville, Tennessee, USA. CD4+ T cells were enriched through magnetic negative selection, after which naive cells were positively selected on CD45RA and the remaining negative fraction served as the memory subset. Blood was obtained by leukapheresis, after which PBMCs were separated by Ficoll-Histopaque density gradient centrifugation and cryopreserved in liquid nitrogen vapor phase. Purity and quantity of every magnetically sorted T cell population were checked by analytical flow cytometry. Each sorted fraction had its genomic DNA isolated and then quantified by UV absorbance on a Nanodrop 2000c. At the junction V is shortened by 3 bases and J by 6 bases; bases outside the gene matches: 13. As encoded in the germline V gene (reference sequence), CDR1 is GTSNPN while CDR2 is SVGIG. CDR3 length: 16 amino acids, cysteine to phenylalanine. Kept here is only the CDR3 DNA, which spans 48 bases and is read in frame from base 1.

TCR CDR3 regions were amplified from genomic DNA by multiplex PCR using the deep immunoSEQ assay. For each cell subset, the extracted genomic DNA was distributed evenly across all wells of several immunoSEQ 96-well plates, and each plate served as one replicate. For sorted subsets, around 200 ng genomic DNA, equal to some 30,000 T cell genomes, was loaded into each replicate PCR. Purified libraries were measured with a Qubit 3.0 fluorometer, size-checked on a Bioanalyzer 2100, and measured again with the KAPA Library Quantification kit. Every immunoSEQ 96-well plate was sequenced on a separate single-read 150-cycle Illumina NextSeq 550 flow cell. The study's processing was this. Because the immunoSEQ output included only junctional sequences and no quality scores, the filtering could not be the same as the filtering used for full-length reads. To assign V/J genes and CDR3, sequences were annotated using PyIR, a Python wrapper for IgBLAST v1.9, with IMGT germline references. Reads were filtered out if the reads had weak V/J assignments (E-value above 1e-6), no CDR3, stop codons, out-of-frame junctions, or ambiguous translated residues. V3J clonotypes were defined as sequences sharing an identical inferred V gene, J gene, and CDR3 amino acid sequence. Percentage overlap between repertoires was computed as shared unique clonotypes divided by the size of the smaller repertoire. Richness of each repertoire was evaluated using RTK rarefaction, the Chao1 estimator, and Recon v2.1 estimates of unobserved clonotypes. Generation probabilities were computed with OLGA for all TCRbeta clonotypes obtained by the gDNA method from several donors. TCRdb's version of the immuneACCESS table is confined to in-frame rearrangements and falls short of the full clone set. An unresolved V gene accounts for under half of the shortfall where checked; the remainder is of unknown origin. V, J and clone size derive from that table, while D and trimming were established from the DNA sequence. This sample is represented by 1 million to 1.2 million clones; roughly 80% of them were singletons. The ten biggest clones cover approximately 0.9% of the sample.

A remark on this clone: What this receptor recognizes is not known. No base quality information exists; no much larger clone differs at one position.

Sequenced: memory CD4+ T cells from PBMCs. According to the study, the label for this sample's cell subset or site signals: CD45RA-negative fraction. The chain joins TRBV30 to TRBJ2-7; 11 bases in the junction line up with TRBD2. This TCR derives from a man between 18 and 29 years old in good health. Some clones in this sample may be carry-over from other donors' samples. The CDR3 corresponds to CAWSRGSSGRSLEQYF. Here is the DNA: TGTGCCTGGAGCCGGGGGTCTAGCGGGAGGTCCCTCGAGCAGTACTTC. When the CDR3 is completed using the reference TRBV30 and TRBJ2-7 genes on either side, the full variable domain is SQTIHQWPATLVQPVGSPLSLECTVEGTSNPNLYWYRQAAGRGLQLLFYSVGIGQISSEVPQNLSASRPQDRQFILSSKKLLLSDSGFYLCAWSRGSSGRSLEQYFGPGTRLTVT.